This T cell receptor beta chain was identified in a study of CD8+ T cells in alopecia areata (dated by TCRdb to 2017 to 2018). Regarding the study in general: High-throughput TCRbeta sequencing was used to examine T cell clonal expansion in alopecia areata in both the C3H/HeJ mouse model and human patients. Human TCRbeta sequencing covered scalp tissue and sorted CD4+ and CD8+ peripheral blood T cells from patchy and totalis/universalis alopecia areata patients and healthy controls. Scalp clonality was compared across normal scalp (n=4), patchy alopecia areata scalp (n=8), and alopecia totalis/universalis scalp (n=8). RNA was obtained with the PAXgene miRNA kit for fixed scalp, the miRNeasy kit for PBMCs, and the RNeasy kit for mouse skin. Amplification of TCRbeta CDR3 regions was done by immunoSEQ multiplex PCR using 35 Vbeta forward primers and 13 Jbeta reverse primers.

PBMCs were isolated by density centrifugation and stained for CD3, CD4 and CD8, and CD4+ and CD8+ T cells were sorted on a FACSAria. Scalp biopsies and blood samples were provided by unaffected controls. Libraries were prepared through the immunoSEQ multiplex PCR assay. RNA was extracted from all samples and reverse transcribed into cDNA, which served as template for TCR sequencing. First-strand cDNA was synthesized using SuperScript III with a 2:1 mix of oligo-dT and random hexamers. Amplification bias was assessed with a synthetic immune receptor repertoire, and residual bias was removed computationally. The authors' pipeline ran thus. Raw reads were preprocessed to remove errors, and CDR3 was defined by IMGT conventions from the conserved cysteine to phenylalanine. Clonality was computed by normalizing Shannon entropy by log2 of the number of productive unique TCRs and subtracting the result from 1. CD4 or CD8 identity of scalp clones was inferred by cross-referencing scalp TCRbeta sequences with sorted blood CD4 and CD8 repertoires. TCRdb's version of the immuneACCESS table is confined to in-frame rearrangements and falls short of the full clone set. An unresolved V gene accounts for under half of the shortfall where checked; the remainder is of unknown origin. That table gives V, J and clone size, and the DNA gave D and trimming. Present in this sample are 200,000 to 250,000 clones, around 50% of which were seen just once. The ten top clones hold 4.9% of the sample.

As regards this clone: Its antigen remains unidentified. Base qualities are not recorded, but no much larger clone differs from it by a single base.

CDR1 SQVTM and CDR2 ANQGSEA were looked up in the germline V gene. Trimming takes 3 bases from V and 4 bases from J, and the germline ends sit 9 bases apart. The CDR3, cysteine through phenylalanine, is 12 amino acids long. This entry keeps only the CDR3 DNA: 36 bases, framed from base 1. Overall study outcomes, separate from this receptor: Higher clonality and more expanded CD8+ clones were observed in lesional scalp than in normal scalp, particularly in alopecia totalis/universalis, a finding suggestive of antigenic drive. Scalp TCR repertoire analysis is complicated because resident alphabeta T cells in normal human skin are also sequenced, whereas mouse skin is dominated by gammadelta T cells. Shared TCR sequences between patients were less evident than in mice, which may be partly attributable to HLA diversity in the patient population.

The specimen sequenced was CD8+ T cells sorted from blood. The V and J genes are TRBV29-1 and TRBJ1-1, with the D gene not confidently named. This sequence was found in a human donor in good health. In nucleotide form, the sequence is TGCAGCGTTGAGACGGAAGGCACTGAAGCTTTCTTT. It translates as CSVETEGTEAFF.